This T cell receptor (beta chain) was documented in a study of response to subunit inactivated influenza vaccine. V was shortened by 0 bases and J by 3 bases, with 6 bases between the two germline ends. The CDR3 is made up of 13 amino acids. Germline assignment: CDR1 MNHEY and CDR2 SVGEGT. TCRdb passed the RT-PCR reads through MiXCR, listing each CDR3 protein once. The data show roughly 700,000 distinct CDR3 sequences, with 11% to 15% seen just once and approximately 6.5% held by the top ten. This clonotype has more than one count but fewer than ten. The genes are TRBV6-2 or TRBV6-3 and TRBJ2-7; no clear D. This TCR was sampled from a man between 45 and 60 years old who received an inactivated influenza vaccine. The sequencing used PBMCs from blood, collected approximately 15 days before vaccination. CDR3 bases: TGTGCCAGCAGTTACTCGACCGACTACGAGCAGTACTTC. This translates into CASSYSTDYEQYF.